This is a list of T cell receptor beta chains from one sample in a study of cytomegalovirus exposure and HLA in healthy donors. The assay was immunoSEQ multiplex PCR, and TCRdb's table has in-frame clones only and misses some. The table records 210,000 or so clones, 70% to 90% of them present only once. The sample comprised PBMCs. Receptors originate from a girl aged 2 to 9 in good health and CMV-seronegative. The CDR3 runs from the conserved cysteine through the conserved F or W. The D gene is left open where the match is weak. Only part of the rows carry a size: once, few, many, or a class if the clone is expanded.

j_call	v_call	d_call	clone_size	cdr3_aa
TRBJ2-7	TRBV7-9	.	.	CASSPRYEQYF
TRBJ1-4	TRBV29-1	TRBD1	.	CSVEIPGGRVDEKLFF
TRBJ2-7	TRBV28	TRBD2	.	CAAREGSYEQYF
TRBJ1-2	TRBV9	.	.	CASRGDSYGYTF
TRBJ1-2	TRBV27	TRBD1	.	CASRVDRAAGYTF
TRBJ1-3	TRBV10-2	TRBD1	.	CASIDRAGNTIYF
TRBJ2-7	TRBV5-4	TRBD1	.	CASSRTGDNEQYF
TRBJ2-1	TRBV4-1	.	.	CASSQISTLGLDEQFF
TRBJ2-3	TRBV5-6	.	once	CASSFPAGGTDTQYF
TRBJ2-1	TRBV5-1	TRBD2	once	CASSFNRLAGSREQFF
TRBJ1-1	TRBV6-5	.	few	CASSYGQLNTEAFF
TRBJ2-7	TRBV5-4	TRBD1	.	CASSSTGTETYEQYF
TRBJ1-2	TRBV29-1	.	.	CSVESRDGYTF
.	TRBV30	.	.	CAWSSTGYEQYF
TRBJ1-5	TRBV19	.	.	CASSLGGLGNQPQHF
TRBJ2-1	TRBV6-5	.	few	CASSYSRWDEQFF
TRBJ1-1	TRBV5-1	TRBD1	.	CASSPRTGTEAFF
TRBJ2-7	TRBV7-8	.	.	CASSLLEGNYEQYF
TRBJ2-7	TRBV10-3	TRBD2	few	CAIRQLAGDSYEQYF
TRBJ1-2	TRBV6-1	.	once	CASSEVDSGGYTF
TRBJ2-5	TRBV5-1	.	.	CASKRGETQYF
TRBJ1-2	TRBV6-1	TRBD1	.	CASSELDRAYGYTF
TRBJ1-2	TRBV21-1	.	.	CASSKLGQTNFYGYTF
TRBJ1-2	TRBV21-1	.	.	CASSKVPRGFTSGGYTF
TRBJ1-5	TRBV7-2	TRBD1	.	CASSLTGGISNQPQHF
TRBJ1-4	TRBV11-2	.	.	CASSFPSTNEKLFF
TRBJ2-7	TRBV6-1	.	.	CASSEYPGQLLRRNYEQYF
TRBJ2-1	TRBV5-4	.	.	CASRSDLRAGYDEQFF